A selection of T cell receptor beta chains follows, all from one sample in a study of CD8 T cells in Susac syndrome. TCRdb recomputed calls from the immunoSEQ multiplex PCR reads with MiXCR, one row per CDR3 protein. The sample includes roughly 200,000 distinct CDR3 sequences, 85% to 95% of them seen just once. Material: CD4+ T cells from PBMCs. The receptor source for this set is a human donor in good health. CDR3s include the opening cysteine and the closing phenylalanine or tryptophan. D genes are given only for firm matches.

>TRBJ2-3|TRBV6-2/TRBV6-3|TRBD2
TGTGCCAGCAGTTACTACGGGCTCGGGACTAGCGGCTGGGGAGATACGCAGTATTTT
CASSYYGLGTSGWGDTQYF
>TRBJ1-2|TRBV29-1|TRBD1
TGCAGCGTTCTACAGGGGAACTATGGCTACACCTTC
CSVLQGNYGYTF
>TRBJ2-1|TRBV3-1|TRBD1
TGTGCCAGCAGCCATGGGGGACAGGGGGCTAATGAGCAGTTCTTC
CASSHGGQGANEQFF
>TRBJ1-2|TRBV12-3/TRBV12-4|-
TGTGCCAGCAGTTTAGAATCCTATGGCTACACCTTC
CASSLESYGYTF
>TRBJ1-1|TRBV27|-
TGTGCCAGCAGTCAACACAGGGAGGGGACTGAAGCTTTCTTT
CASSQHREGTEAFF
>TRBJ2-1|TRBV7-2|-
TGTGCCAGCAGCTTAGCGACATTTCTGAATGAGCAGTTCTTC
CASSLATFLNEQFF
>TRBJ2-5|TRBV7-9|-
TGTGCCAGCCAAGGAATTCAAGAGACCCAGTACTTC
CASQGIQETQYF
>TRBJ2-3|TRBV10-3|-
TGTGCCATCAGGAGCCGGGAGAGCACAGATACGCAGTATTTT
CAIRSRESTDTQYF
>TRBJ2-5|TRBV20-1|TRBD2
TGCAGTGCTAGAGAGTGGGCGGGGGGGCACGAGACCCAGTACTTC
CSAREWAGGHETQYF
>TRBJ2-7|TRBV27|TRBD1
TGTGCCAGCAGTTGGGACAGAGATTCCTACGAGCAGTACTTC
CASSWDRDSYEQYF
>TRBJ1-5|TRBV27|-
TGTGCCAGCAGTTTGCTAAGTCAGGGGACCTATCAGCCCCAGCATTTT
CASSLLSQGTYQPQHF
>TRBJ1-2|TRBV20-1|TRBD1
TGCAGTGCTAGCAGGACAGGGCATCTGGTTCTGGGTGGCTACACCTTC
CSASRTGHLVLGGYTF
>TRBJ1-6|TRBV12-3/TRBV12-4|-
TGTGCCAGCAGTTTTGGGCCAGCCGCCGGGCCCCTCCACTTT
CASSFGPAAGPLHF
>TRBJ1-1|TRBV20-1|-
TGCAGTGCTAGAGAGGGCAGGCTTGGAGAAGCTTTCTTT
CSAREGRLGEAFF